The 11 T cell receptor beta chains reported below all come from one sample, sequenced in a study of cytomegalovirus exposure and HLA in healthy donors. Both 60 Vbeta primers and 13 Jbeta primers went into the PCR. This table comes from immunoSEQ multiplex PCR, and its TCRdb copy is limited to in-frame clones, with some not included. The sample shows over 95,000 clones, about three quarters of them seen only once. Sequencing was done on a sample of PBMCs. Every receptor here comes from a female donor in good health and CMV-seronegative.

The chain has TRBV27 and TRBJ1-4, with D maybe TRBD1 (5 bases). V was trimmed by 2 bases and J by 8 bases, leaving 15 bases between them. Germline loops: CDR1 MNHEY, CDR2 SMNVEV (reference sequence). This CDR3 comprises 15 residues. The CDR3 bases are TGTGCCAGCAGTTTACTGGGGACTACGGGCGAAAAACTGTTTTTT. Its protein is CASSLLGTTGEKLFF.

V and J are TRBV7-2 and TRBJ2-5, with 8 positions matching TRBD2. There are 14 residues in the CDR3. Per germline, CDR1 SGHTA and CDR2 FQGNSA. J gave up 4 bases and V 5 bases, and 6 bases lay outside the gene matches. The CDR3 DNA is TGTGCCAGCAGCCGACCGGGGGGGCGAGAGACCCAGTACTTC. The encoded protein is CASSRPGGRETQYF.

This rearrangement joins TRBV5-1 to TRBJ2-1; a weak D match, TRBD1 (6 bases). Germline V gives CDR1 SGHRS, CDR2 YFSETQ. The V end lost 8 bases, the J end lost 2 bases, and 11 bases lay between the germline ends. The CDR3 extends over 13 amino acids. The CDR3 DNA follows: TGCGCCAGTGCACAGGGAACCTACAATGAGCAGTTCTTC. This encodes CASAQGTYNEQFF.

This chain uses TRBV13 with TRBJ2-3; tentative D call: TRBD2 (6 bases). The CDR3 sequence is 12 residues long. Trimming removed 4 bases from V and 6 bases from J, with 8 bases in between. Germline V lookup: CDR1 PRHDT, CDR2 FYEKMQ (reference sequence). CDR3 residues: CASSSRGDTQYF. CDR3 bases: TGTGCCAGCAGCTCCCGGGGGGATACGCAGTATTTT.

V usage is TRBV5-6 and J usage is TRBJ2-3; TRBD1 is a possible D gene (5 bases). The CDR3 sequence is 12 residues long. Trimming took off 2 bases at V and 7 bases at J, with 8 bases between the two ends. Germline values: CDR1 SGHDT, CDR2 YYEEEE. CDR3 protein: CASSFQGYTQYF. CDR3 bases: TGTGCCAGCAGCTTCCAGGGATATACGCAGTATTTT.

CDR3 loop: CASSFGTGGTYEQYF. CDR3 in DNA: TGTGCCAGCAGCTTCGGGACAGGGGGAACCTACGAGCAGTACTTC. The rearrangement joins TRBV2 to TRBJ2-7, with TRBD1 matching over 11 bases. Germline values: CDR1 SNHLY, CDR2 FYNNEI. V shed 6 bases and J 2 bases; nucleotides not matched to a gene: 6. The CDR3 is 15 residues long.

The rearrangement joins TRBV5-1 to TRBJ1-1; D may be TRBD1 (6 bases). Germline CDR1 reads SGHRS; CDR2 reads YFSETQ. The V end was cut by 7 bases, the J end by 4 bases, with 14 bases between. The CDR3 has 13 amino acids. The DNA for the CDR3 is TGCGCCAGCGGCACAGGGCTGGGCACTGAAGCTTTCTTT. Translation gives CASGTGLGTEAFF.

Here the CDR3 DNA reads TGTGCCAGTAGTCCCACCGGGACAGGGGTACTTTATGGCTACACCTTC. It yields the protein CASSPTGTGVLYGYTF. The V gene is TRBV19, the J gene TRBJ1-2; the match to TRBD1 covers 10 bases. Germline V gives CDR1 LNHDA, CDR2 SQIVND (reference sequence). The CDR3 is 16 residues long. V was clipped by 5 bases and J by 5 bases; unmatched bases: 11.

This chain connects TRBV29-1 to TRBJ1-2; 7 nucleotides line up with TRBD1. Per germline, CDR1 SQVTM and CDR2 ANQGSEA. After removal of 0 bases from V and 5 bases from J, the junction contained 0 bases not matched to a gene. This CDR3 region has 12 residues. The CDR3 sequence is CSVEDRGYGYTF. The CDR3 DNA reads as TGCAGCGTTGAAGACAGGGGGTATGGCTACACCTTC.

The chain recombines TRBV6-1 with TRBJ1-6; D remains ambiguous. V lost 2 bases and J 8 bases, leaving 7 bases between the germline ends. The CDR3 covers 13 residues. Germline lookup yields CDR1 MNHNS and CDR2 SASEGT. CDR3 region: CASSEYRDSPLHF. Here the CDR3 DNA reads TGTGCCAGCAGTGAATACCGGGATTCACCCCTCCACTTT.

This chain uses TRBV5-1 with TRBJ2-5; 11 nucleotides agree with TRBD2. The end of the DNA aligns better with TRBJ2-7, so the J call may be wrong. This CDR3 comprises 17 residues. Germline lookup yields CDR1 SGHRS and CDR2 YFSETQ. CDR3 amino acids: CASSLELAGGRTYEQYF. For the CDR3, the DNA is TGCGCCAGCAGCTTGGAGCTAGCGGGGGGTCGAACCTACGAGCAGTACTTC.